The 8 T cell receptor beta chains below were found in one sample sequenced in a study of cytomegalovirus exposure and HLA in healthy donors. PCR involved 60 Vbeta and 13 Jbeta primers. Generated by immunoSEQ multiplex PCR, the TCRdb table keeps only in-frame clones and is missing some. Its table lists approximately 68,000 clones. Sequenced sample: PBMCs. The receptors shown here come from a female donor in good health and CMV-seropositive.

The chain recombines TRBV7-8 with TRBJ2-2; TRBD1 aligns across 10 bases. The CDR3 is made up of 22 amino acids. V dropped 4 bases and J dropped 1; count of bases not matched to a gene: 21. CDR1 SGHVS and CDR2 FQNEAQ come from the germline V gene. CDR3 amino acids: CASSSRDRGDRGIGGNTGELFF. In DNA, the CDR3 is TGTGCCAGCAGCTCCCGGGACAGGGGAGACCGCGGGATAGGTGGGAACACCGGGGAGCTGTTTTTT.

This chain joins TRBV28 and TRBJ1-5; D is perhaps TRBD1 (5 bases). CDR3 length: 19 residues. Germline V gene lookup returns CDR1 MDHEN and CDR2 SYDVKM. V was cut by 3 bases and J by 0 bases, with 21 bases left in between. The CDR3 loop reads CASSFRDSTSRYSNQPQHF. CDR3 bases: TGTGCCAGCAGTTTTCGGGACTCAACCTCAAGATATAGCAATCAGCCCCAGCATTTT.

The chain combines TRBV5-4 with TRBJ2-1; 8 nucleotides line up with TRBD1. This CDR3 is 13 amino acids long. V lost 4 bases to trimming and J lost 7 bases; unmatched junction nucleotides: 4. The germline gives CDR1 SGHNT, CDR2 YYREEE (reference sequence). CDR3 sequence: CASSLTGVNEQFF. In DNA form, the CDR3 reads TGTGCCAGCAGCCTGACAGGGGTAAATGAGCAGTTCTTC.

The chain couples TRBV6-5 to TRBJ1-6, with D possibly TRBD1 on 5 matching bases. This CDR3 is built from 13 residues. The germline V and J ends were trimmed by 11 bases and 7 bases, with 15 bases remaining between them. Germline loops: CDR1 MNHEY, CDR2 SVGAGI. CDR3 in DNA: TGTGCCGCCGGGGGGGAAATGAATTCACCCCTCCACTTT. It codes for CAAGGEMNSPLHF.

The genes are TRBV10-2 and TRBJ2-2, with D unclear. Germline V gene sequence: CDR1 WSHSY, CDR2 SAAADI. V was pared by 6 bases and J by 0 bases, with 8 bases between. The CDR3 contains 14 residues. Written as DNA, the CDR3 is TGCGCCAGCAGCGTCGTATCGAACACCGGGGAGCTGTTTTTT. Residues: CASSVVSNTGELFF.

V gene TRBV2 combines with J gene TRBJ2-7; 8 bases line up with TRBD1. The CDR3 loop spans 15 amino acids. Germline V lookup: CDR1 SNHLY, CDR2 FYNNEI. After removal of 7 bases from V and 0 bases from J, the junction contained 8 bases not matched to a gene. CDR3 DNA sequence: TGTGCCAGCACCAAAGGACAGGGATTCTCCTACGAGCAGTACTTC. Protein product: CASTKGQGFSYEQYF.

DNA for the CDR3: TGTGCCAGCAGTGAACGGAGTAACTATGGCTACACCTTC. This translates into CASSERSNYGYTF. J is TRBJ1-2 and V is TRBV6-1; no clear D gene. The length of the CDR3 is 13 residues. Germline CDR1 reads MNHNS; CDR2 reads SASEGT. V was trimmed by 2 bases and J by 1 base, leaving 5 bases between them.

The V gene is TRBV10-3, the J gene TRBJ1-3; TRBD1 might be the D (6 bases). Trimming removed 0 bases from V and 4 bases from J, with 10 bases in between. This CDR3 is 15 amino acids long. Per germline, CDR1 ENHRY and CDR2 SYGVKD. For the CDR3, the DNA is TGTGCCATCAGTGAGTCCGGGGGGCAAGGAAACACCATATATTTT. Translated: CAISESGGQGNTIYF.